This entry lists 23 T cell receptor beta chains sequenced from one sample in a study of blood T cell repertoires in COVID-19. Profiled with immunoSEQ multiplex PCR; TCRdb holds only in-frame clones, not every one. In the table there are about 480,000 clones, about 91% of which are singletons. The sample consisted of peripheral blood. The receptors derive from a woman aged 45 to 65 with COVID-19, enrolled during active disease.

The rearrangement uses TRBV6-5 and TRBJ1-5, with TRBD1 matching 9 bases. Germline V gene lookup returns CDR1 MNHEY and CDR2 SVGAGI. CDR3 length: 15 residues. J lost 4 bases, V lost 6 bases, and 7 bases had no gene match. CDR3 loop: CASRAGTGRNQPQHF. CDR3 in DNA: TGTGCCAGCAGAGCCGGGACAGGGAGGAATCAGCCCCAGCATTTT.

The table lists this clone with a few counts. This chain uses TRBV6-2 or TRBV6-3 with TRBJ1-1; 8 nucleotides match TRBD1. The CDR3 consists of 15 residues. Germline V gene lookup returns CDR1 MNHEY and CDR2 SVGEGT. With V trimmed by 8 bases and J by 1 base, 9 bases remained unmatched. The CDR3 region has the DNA TGTGCCAGCTGCCCCCACAGGGGGTCGAACACTGAAGCTTTCTTT. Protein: CASCPHRGSNTEAFF.

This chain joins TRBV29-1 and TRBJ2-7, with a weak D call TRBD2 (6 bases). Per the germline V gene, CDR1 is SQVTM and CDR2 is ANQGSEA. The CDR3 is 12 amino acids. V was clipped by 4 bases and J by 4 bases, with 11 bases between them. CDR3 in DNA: TGCAGCGTTGCGGCTAGCGATTACGAGCAGTACTTC. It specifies CSVAASDYEQYF.

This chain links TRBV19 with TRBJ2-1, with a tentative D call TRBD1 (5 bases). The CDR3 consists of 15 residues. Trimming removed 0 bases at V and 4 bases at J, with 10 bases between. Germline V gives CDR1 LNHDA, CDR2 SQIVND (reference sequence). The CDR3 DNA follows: TGTGCCAGTAGTATAGACAGGGATACGTACAATGAGCAGTTCTTC. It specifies CASSIDRDTYNEQFF.

CDR3 loop: CATSDPQGEVDQPQHF. The DNA of the CDR3 is TGTGCCACCAGTGATCCGCAAGGGGAGGTCGATCAGCCCCAGCATTTT. This chain uses TRBV24-1 with TRBJ1-5; a weak D match, TRBD1 (5 bases). Germline V CDR1 and CDR2: KGHDR, SFDVKD. The CDR3 is made up of 16 amino acids. The ends were cut back, 3 bases at V and 5 bases at J, with 16 bases in the middle.

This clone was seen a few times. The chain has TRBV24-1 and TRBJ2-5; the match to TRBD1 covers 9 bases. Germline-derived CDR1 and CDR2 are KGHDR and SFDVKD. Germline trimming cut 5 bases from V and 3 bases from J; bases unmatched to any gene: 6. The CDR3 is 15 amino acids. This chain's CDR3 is CATSVQDRGEETQYF. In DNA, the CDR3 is TGTGCCACCAGTGTCCAAGACAGGGGGGAAGAGACCCAGTACTTC.

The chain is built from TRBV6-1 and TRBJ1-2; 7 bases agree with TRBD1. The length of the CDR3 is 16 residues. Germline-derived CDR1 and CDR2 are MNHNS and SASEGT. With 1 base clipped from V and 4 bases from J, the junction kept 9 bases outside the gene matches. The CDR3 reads CASSEVGTVSLYGYTF. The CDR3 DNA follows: TGTGCCAGCAGTGAAGTGGGGACAGTTTCTCTCTATGGCTACACCTTC.

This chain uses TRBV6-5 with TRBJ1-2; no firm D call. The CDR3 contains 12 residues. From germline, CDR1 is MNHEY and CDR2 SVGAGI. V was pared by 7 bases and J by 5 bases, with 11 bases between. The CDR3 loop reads CASMARGYGYTF. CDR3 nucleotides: TGTGCCAGCATGGCAAGAGGGTATGGCTACACCTTC.

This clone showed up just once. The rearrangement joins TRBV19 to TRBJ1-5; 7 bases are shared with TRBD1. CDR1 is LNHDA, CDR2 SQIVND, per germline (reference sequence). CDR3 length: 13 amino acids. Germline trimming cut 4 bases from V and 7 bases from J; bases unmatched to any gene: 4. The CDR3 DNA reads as TGTGCCAGTAGTACTACAGGGGAACAGCCCCAGCATTTT. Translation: CASSTTGEQPQHF.

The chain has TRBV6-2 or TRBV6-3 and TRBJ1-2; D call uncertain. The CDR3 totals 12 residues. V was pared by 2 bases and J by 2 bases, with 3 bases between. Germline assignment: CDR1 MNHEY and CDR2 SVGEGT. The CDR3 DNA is TGTGCCAGCAGTTACACAAACTATGGCTACACCTTC. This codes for CASSYTNYGYTF.

The CDR3 sequence: CASTPEGRGTGGTDTQYF. The CDR3 nucleotides read TGTGCCAGCACTCCAGAAGGGCGGGGGACAGGGGGCACAGATACGCAGTATTTT. The chain uses TRBV7-3 and TRBJ2-3; 10 nucleotides align to TRBD1. Per the germline V gene, CDR1 is SGHTA and CDR2 is FQGTGA. Trimming cost V 7 bases and J 1 base; bases outside gene matches: 14. This CDR3 region has 18 residues.

CDR3 residues: CASSPINYGYTF. CDR3 DNA: TGTGCCAGCTCACCAATAAACTATGGCTACACCTTC. This rearrangement joins TRBV18 to TRBJ1-2; no firm D call. The germline V and J ends were trimmed by 2 bases and 2 bases, with 3 bases remaining between them. The CDR3 runs to 12 residues. CDR1 and CDR2 from the germline V gene are KGHSH and LQKENI.

In DNA form, the CDR3 reads TGTGCCAGCAGCTCCCGGGAGGAACAGGGTAGGAAAGGAAAACTGTTTTTT. This codes for CASSSREEQGRKGKLFF. The rearrangement joins TRBV11-3 to TRBJ1-4; D is possibly TRBD1 (6 bases). Germline CDR1 SGHNT, CDR2 YENEEA. Trimming pared 4 bases from V and 10 bases from J, leaving 25 bases between. The length of the CDR3 is 17 residues. The variable domain in full, completed from reference TRBV11-3 and TRBJ1-4, reads EAGVVQSPRYKIIEKKQPVAFWCNPISGHNTLYWYLQNLGQGPELLIRYENEEAVDDSQLPKDRFSAERLKGVDSTLKIQPAELGDSAVYLCASSSREEQGRKGKLFFGSGTQLSVL.

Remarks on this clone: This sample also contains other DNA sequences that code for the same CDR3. The CDR3 sequence is CASSLQGYEQYF. The CDR3 nucleotides are TGTGCCAGCAGCCTACAGGGCTACGAGCAGTACTTC. J is TRBJ2-7 and V is TRBV11-2; possibly TRBD1 for D (6 bases). V gave up 5 bases and J gave up 3 bases, with 8 bases separating them. The CDR3 extends over 12 amino acids. Germline V gene sequence: CDR1 SGHAT, CDR2 FQNNGV.

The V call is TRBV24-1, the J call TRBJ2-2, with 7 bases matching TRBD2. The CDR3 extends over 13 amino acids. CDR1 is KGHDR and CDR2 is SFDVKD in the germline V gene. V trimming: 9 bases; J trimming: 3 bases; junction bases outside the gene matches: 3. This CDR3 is CATGLADTGELFF. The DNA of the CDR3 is TGTGCCACCGGGCTAGCGGACACCGGGGAGCTGTTTTTT.

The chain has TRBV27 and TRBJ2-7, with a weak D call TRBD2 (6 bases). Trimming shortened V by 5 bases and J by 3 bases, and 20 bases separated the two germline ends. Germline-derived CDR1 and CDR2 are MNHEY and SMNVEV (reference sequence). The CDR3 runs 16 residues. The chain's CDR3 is CASSLSGAWRGYEQYF. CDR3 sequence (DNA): TGTGCCAGCAGTCTTTCCGGGGCCTGGAGGGGCTACGAGCAGTACTTC.

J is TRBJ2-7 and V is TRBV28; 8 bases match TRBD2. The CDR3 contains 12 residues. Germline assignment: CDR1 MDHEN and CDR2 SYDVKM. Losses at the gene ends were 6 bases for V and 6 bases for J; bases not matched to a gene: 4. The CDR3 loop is CASRTGGAEQYF. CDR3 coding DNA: TGTGCCAGCAGGACGGGAGGGGCCGAGCAGTACTTC. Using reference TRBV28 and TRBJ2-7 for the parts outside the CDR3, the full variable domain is DVKVTQSSRYLVKRTGEKVFLECVQDMDHENMFWYRQDPGLGLRLIYFSYDVKMKEKGDIPEGYSVSREKKERFSLILESASTNQTSMYLCASRTGGAEQYFGPGTRLTVT.

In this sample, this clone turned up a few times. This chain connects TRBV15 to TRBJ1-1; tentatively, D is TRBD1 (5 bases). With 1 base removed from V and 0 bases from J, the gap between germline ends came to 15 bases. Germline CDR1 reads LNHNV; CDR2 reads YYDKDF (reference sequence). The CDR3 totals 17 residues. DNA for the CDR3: TGTGCCACCAGCAGAGGGGCTGGGGGGACCTTGAACACTGAAGCTTTCTTT. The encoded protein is CATSRGAGGTLNTEAFF.

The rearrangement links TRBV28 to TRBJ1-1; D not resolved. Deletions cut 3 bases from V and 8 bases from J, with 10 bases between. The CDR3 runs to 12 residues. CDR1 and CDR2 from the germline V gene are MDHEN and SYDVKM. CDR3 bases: TGTGCCAGCAGTTTGGAGGCAAGAGAAGCTTTCTTT. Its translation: CASSLEAREAFF.

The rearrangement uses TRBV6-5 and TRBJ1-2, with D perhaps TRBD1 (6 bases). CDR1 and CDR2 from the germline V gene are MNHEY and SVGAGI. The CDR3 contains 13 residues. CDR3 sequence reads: CASAGATGYGYTF. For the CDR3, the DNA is TGTGCTTCGGCGGGGGCGACGGGGTATGGCTACACCTTC.

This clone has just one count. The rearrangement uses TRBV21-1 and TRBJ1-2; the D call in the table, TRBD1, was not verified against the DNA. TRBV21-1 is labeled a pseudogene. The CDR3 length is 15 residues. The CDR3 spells CASSKDRSQSYGYTF. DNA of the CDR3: TGTGCCAGCAGCAAAGACAGGTCGCAGAGCTATGGCTACACCTTC.

The CDR3 spells CASSTATGPGEKLFF. The CDR3 DNA reads as TGTGCCAGCAGTACTGCGACAGGGCCGGGGGAAAAACTGTTTTTT. This chain uses TRBV28 with TRBJ1-4, with 7 bases that match TRBD1. CDR3 size: 15 residues. The junction had 11 bases not matched to a gene; V was cut back by 5 bases and J by 8 bases. The germline gives CDR1 MDHEN, CDR2 SYDVKM.

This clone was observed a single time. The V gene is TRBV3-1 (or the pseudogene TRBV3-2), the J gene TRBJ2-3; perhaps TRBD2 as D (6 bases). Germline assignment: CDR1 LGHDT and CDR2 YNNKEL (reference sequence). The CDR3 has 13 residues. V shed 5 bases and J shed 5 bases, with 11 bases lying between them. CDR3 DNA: TGTGCCAGCAGCGAGACTAGGATAGATACGCAGTATTTT. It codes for CASSETRIDTQYF.